A single sample is the source of the 8 T cell receptor beta chains below, sequenced in a study of CD8 T cells in Susac syndrome. An amount of RNA that ranged from roughly 0.5 to 1 ug was reverse transcribed with random hexamers. TCRdb re-called the immunoSEQ multiplex PCR reads with MiXCR, one entry per CDR3 protein. The sample includes 210,000 or so distinct CDR3 sequences, 90% to 95% of them seen just once. Sequenced input: CD8+ T cells from PBMCs. The receptors stem from a human donor with multiple sclerosis.

The J gene is TRBJ1-2, the V gene TRBV5-4; D might be TRBD1 (5 bases). This CDR3 spans 14 amino acids. The germline V gene encodes CDR1 SGHNT and CDR2 YYREEE (reference sequence). V lost 3 bases to trimming and J lost 7 bases, with 16 bases between them. The CDR3 DNA reads as TGTGCCAGCAGCTCCGGGGCTGGATTAGGTGGCTACACCTTC. Amino acid sequence: CASSSGAGLGGYTF.

The chain has TRBV7-9 and TRBJ2-1, with 7 bases that match TRBD1. Germline values: CDR1 SEHNR, CDR2 FQNEAQ (reference sequence). This CDR3 comprises 14 residues. Trimming took 8 bases from V and 3 from J; bases not matched to a gene: 7. The CDR3 region is CASETGIGYNEQFF. CDR3 DNA: TGTGCCAGCGAGACAGGGATAGGCTACAATGAGCAGTTCTTC.

The chain employs TRBV20-1 and TRBJ1-1, with a possible D match to TRBD1 (6 bases). The CDR3 has 15 residues. V was pared by 3 bases and J by 3 bases, with 17 bases between. Germline CDR1 reads DFQATT; CDR2 reads SNEGSKA (reference sequence). The CDR3 loop is CSARDTGWVDTEAFF. The CDR3 nucleotides are TGCAGTGCTAGGGACACAGGGTGGGTCGACACTGAAGCTTTCTTT.

The chain joins TRBV7-8 to TRBJ2-1, with 15 bases identical to TRBD2. Germline CDR1 and CDR2: SGHVS and FQNEAQ. The CDR3 contains 17 residues. V trimming: 5 bases; J trimming: 3 bases; junction bases outside the gene matches: 5. CDR3 in amino acids: CASSRGTSGRIYNEQFF. CDR3 DNA sequence: TGTGCCAGCAGCAGAGGGACTAGCGGGAGGATCTACAATGAGCAGTTCTTC. Based on the CDR3 plus reference TRBV7-8 and TRBJ2-1, the full variable domain is GAGVSQSPRYKVAKRGQDVALRCDPISGHVSLFWYQQALGQGPEFLTYFQNEAQLDKSGLPSDRFFAERPEGSVSTLKIQRTQQEDSAVYLCASSRGTSGRIYNEQFFGPGTRLTVL.

The chain uses TRBV6-5 and TRBJ1-1, with unresolved D. From germline, CDR1 is MNHEY and CDR2 SVGAGI. CDR3 size: 14 residues. Trimming pared 7 bases from V and 5 bases from J, leaving 17 bases between. In nucleotides, the CDR3 is TGTGCCAGCACCCAGAGGTCCCGGTCGACTGAAGCTTTCTTT. Its protein product is CASTQRSRSTEAFF.

The chain uses TRBV20-1 and TRBJ2-3, with no clear D. The CDR3 runs 16 residues. V shed 0 bases and J shed 0 bases, with 13 bases lying between them. The germline CDR1 and CDR2 sequences are DFQATT and SNEGSKA (reference sequence). The CDR3 DNA sequence: TGCAGTGCTAGAGAGAGGAGATATACTAGCACAGATACGCAGTATTTT. It specifies CSARERRYTSTDTQYF.

The gene calls are TRBV19 and TRBJ2-7; D call uncertain. Germline CDR1 reads LNHDA; CDR2 reads SQIVND (reference sequence). The germline V and J ends were trimmed by 5 bases and 2 bases, with 4 bases remaining between them. The CDR3 consists of 11 residues. As DNA, the CDR3 is TGTGCCAGTAGTGGAGCCTACGAGCAGTACTTC. Amino acid sequence: CASSGAYEQYF.

V and J are TRBV9 and TRBJ1-1, with unresolved D. V gave up 0 bases and J gave up 6 bases, with 12 bases separating them. CDR3 length: 14 amino acids. Looked up from germline, CDR1 is SGDLS and CDR2 is YYNGEE. The CDR3 region has the DNA TGTGCCAGCAGCGTAGGCGATGGAGATTCTGAAGCTTTCTTT. Protein sequence: CASSVGDGDSEAFF. Together with reference TRBV9 and TRBJ1-1, the CDR3 gives the full variable domain: DSGVTQTPKHLITATGQRVTLRCSPRSGDLSVYWYQQSLDQGLQFLIQYYNGEERAKGNILERFSAQQFPDLHSELNLSSLELGDSALYFCASSVGDGDSEAFFGQGTRLTVV.